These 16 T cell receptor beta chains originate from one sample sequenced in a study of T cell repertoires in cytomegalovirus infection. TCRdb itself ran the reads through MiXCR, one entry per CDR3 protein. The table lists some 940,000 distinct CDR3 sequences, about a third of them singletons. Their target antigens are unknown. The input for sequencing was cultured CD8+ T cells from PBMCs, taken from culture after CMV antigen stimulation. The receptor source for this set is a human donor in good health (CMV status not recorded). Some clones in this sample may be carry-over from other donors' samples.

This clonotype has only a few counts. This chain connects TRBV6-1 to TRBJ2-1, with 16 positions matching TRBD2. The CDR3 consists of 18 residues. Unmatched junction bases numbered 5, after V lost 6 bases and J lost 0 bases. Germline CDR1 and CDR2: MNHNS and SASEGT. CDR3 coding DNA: TGTGCCAGCAGAGGGGGACTAGCGGGGGGGAGCTCCTACAATGAGCAGTTCTTC. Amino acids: CASRGGLAGGSSYNEQFF.

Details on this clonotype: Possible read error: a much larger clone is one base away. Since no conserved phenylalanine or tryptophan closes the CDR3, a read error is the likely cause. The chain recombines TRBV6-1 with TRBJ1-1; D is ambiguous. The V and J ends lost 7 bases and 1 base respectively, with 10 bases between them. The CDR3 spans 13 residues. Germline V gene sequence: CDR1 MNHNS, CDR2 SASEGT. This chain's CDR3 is CASTTMGNTEAFI. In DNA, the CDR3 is TGTGCCAGCACTACGATGGGGAACACTGAAGCTTTCATT.

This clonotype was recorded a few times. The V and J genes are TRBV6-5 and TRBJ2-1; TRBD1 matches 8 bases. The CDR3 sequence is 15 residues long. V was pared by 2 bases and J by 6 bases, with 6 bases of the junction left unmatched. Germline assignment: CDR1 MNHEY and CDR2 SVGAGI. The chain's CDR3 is CASSYALTGGNEQFF. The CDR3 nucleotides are TGTGCCAGCAGTTACGCACTCACAGGGGGCAATGAGCAGTTCTTC.

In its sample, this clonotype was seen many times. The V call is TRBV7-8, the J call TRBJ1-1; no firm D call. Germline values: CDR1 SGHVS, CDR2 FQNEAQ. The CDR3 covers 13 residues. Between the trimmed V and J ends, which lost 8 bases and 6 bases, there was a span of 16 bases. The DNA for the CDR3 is TGTGCCAGCCGTATCGGATATGGAGCTGAAGCTTTCTTT. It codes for CASRIGYGAEAFF.

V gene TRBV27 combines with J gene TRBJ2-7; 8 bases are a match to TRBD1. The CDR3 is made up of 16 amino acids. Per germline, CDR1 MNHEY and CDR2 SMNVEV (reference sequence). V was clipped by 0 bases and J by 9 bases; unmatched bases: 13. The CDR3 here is CASSLSRTGLGEGQYF. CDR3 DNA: TGTGCCAGCAGTTTATCGAGGACAGGGTTGGGTGAGGGGCAGTACTTC.

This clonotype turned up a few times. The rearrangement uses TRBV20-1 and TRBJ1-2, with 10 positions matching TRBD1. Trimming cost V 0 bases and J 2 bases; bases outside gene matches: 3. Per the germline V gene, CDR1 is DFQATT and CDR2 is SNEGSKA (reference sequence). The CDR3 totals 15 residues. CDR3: CSARDRGQGNYGYTF. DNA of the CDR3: TGCAGTGCTAGAGATCGGGGACAGGGGAACTATGGCTACACCTTC.

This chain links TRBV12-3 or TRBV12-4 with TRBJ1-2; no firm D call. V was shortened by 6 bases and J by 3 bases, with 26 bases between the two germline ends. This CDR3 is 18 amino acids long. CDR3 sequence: CASRIVGRADIGDYGYTF. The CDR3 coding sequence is TGTGCCAGCAGAATAGTAGGGAGGGCAGATATCGGAGACTATGGCTACACCTTC.

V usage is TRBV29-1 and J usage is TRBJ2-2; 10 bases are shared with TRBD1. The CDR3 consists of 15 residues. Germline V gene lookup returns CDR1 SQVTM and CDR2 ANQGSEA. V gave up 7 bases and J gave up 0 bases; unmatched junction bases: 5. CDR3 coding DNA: TGCAGCGCAGGACAGGGGGGACCGAACACCGGGGAGCTGTTTTTT. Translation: CSAGQGGPNTGELFF.

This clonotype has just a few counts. Here the CDR3 reads CASSPPLDSYNYGYTF. The CDR3 DNA follows: TGTGCCAGCAGTCCCCCTTTGGACAGTTATAACTATGGCTACACCTTC. This chain links TRBV12-3 or TRBV12-4 with TRBJ1-2, with D perhaps matching TRBD1 (6 bases). CDR3 length: 16 residues. Trimming removed 5 bases at V and 1 base at J, with 17 bases between.

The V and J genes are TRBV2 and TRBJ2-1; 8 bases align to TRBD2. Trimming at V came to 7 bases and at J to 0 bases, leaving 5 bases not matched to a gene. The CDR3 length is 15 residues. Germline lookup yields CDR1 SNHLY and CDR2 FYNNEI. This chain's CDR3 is CASTASGSSYNEQFF. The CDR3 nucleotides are TGTGCCAGCACCGCTAGCGGGTCCTCCTACAATGAGCAGTTCTTC.

The DNA for the CDR3 is TGTGCCAGCAGCGGCAGGGGGGAGAGGTCCTACAATGAGCAGTTCTTC. Protein: CASSGRGERSYNEQFF. The chain links TRBV9 to TRBJ2-1; a weak D match, TRBD1 (7 bases). V was trimmed by 3 bases and J by 1 base, leaving 14 bases between them. Germline assignment: CDR1 SGDLS and CDR2 YYNGEE. CDR3 size: 16 residues.

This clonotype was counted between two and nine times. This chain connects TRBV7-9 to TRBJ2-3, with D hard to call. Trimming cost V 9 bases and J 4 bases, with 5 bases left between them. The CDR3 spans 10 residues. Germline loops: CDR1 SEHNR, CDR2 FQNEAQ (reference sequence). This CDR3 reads CAREPDTQYF. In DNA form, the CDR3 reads TGTGCCAGGGAGCCAGATACGCAGTATTTT. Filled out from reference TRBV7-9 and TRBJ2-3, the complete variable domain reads DTGVSQNPRHKITKRGQNVTFRCDPISEHNRLYWYRQTLGQGPEFLTYFQNEAQLEKSRLLSDRFSAERPKGSFSTLEIQRTEQGDSAMYLCAREPDTQYFGPGTRLTVL.

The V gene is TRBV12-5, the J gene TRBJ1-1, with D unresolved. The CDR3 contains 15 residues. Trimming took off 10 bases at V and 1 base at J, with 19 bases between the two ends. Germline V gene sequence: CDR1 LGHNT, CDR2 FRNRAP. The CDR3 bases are TGTGCTACCTTTCCCAACTTAGACCGGAACACTGAAGCTTTCTTT. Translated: CATFPNLDRNTEAFF.

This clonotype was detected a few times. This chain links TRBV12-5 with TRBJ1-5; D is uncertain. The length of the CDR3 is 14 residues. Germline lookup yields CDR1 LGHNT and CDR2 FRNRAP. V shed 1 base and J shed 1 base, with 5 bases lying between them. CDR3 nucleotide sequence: TGTGCTAGTGGTTTGGGGGGAAGCAATCAGCCCCAGCATTTT. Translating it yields CASGLGGSNQPQHF.

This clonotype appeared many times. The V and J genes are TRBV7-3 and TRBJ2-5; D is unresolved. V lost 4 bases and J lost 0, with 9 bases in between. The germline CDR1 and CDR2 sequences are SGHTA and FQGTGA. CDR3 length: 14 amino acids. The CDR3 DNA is TGTGCCAGCAGCTCCGAGTGGGACCAAGAGACCCAGTACTTC. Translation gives CASSSEWDQETQYF.

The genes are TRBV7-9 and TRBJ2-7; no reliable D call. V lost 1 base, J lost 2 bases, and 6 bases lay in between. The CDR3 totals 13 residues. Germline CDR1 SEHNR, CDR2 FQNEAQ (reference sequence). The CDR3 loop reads CASSLVGTYEQYF. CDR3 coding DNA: TGTGCCAGCAGCTTAGTTGGTACCTACGAGCAGTACTTC.